These 7 T cell receptor beta chains were sequenced from one sample in a study of OX40 agonist ivuxolimab in advanced cancers. The receptor library was made with the immunoSEQ multiplex PCR assay. TCRdb holds this immuneACCESS table with in-frame rearrangements only. Some clones are missing; in checked studies, unresolved V genes explain under half, and the rest has no known cause. For this sample the table gives more than 65,000 clones, of which 84% were detected only once. Less than 3% of the sample is taken by the ten largest. Specimen: CD4+ or CD8+ T cells sorted from blood, collected in a trial of the OX40 agonist ivuxolimab. Receptors were obtained from an adult with an advanced solid tumor such as melanoma, head and neck, liver or kidney cancer.

This rearrangement joins TRBV14 to TRBJ2-4; TRBD1 agrees at 12 bases. With V trimmed by 3 bases and J by 9 bases, 12 bases remained unmatched. This CDR3 has 17 amino acids. Germline CDR1 is SGHDN and CDR2 is FVKESK. CDR3 sequence: CASSHPRGQGADGIQYF. The CDR3 DNA is TGTGCCAGCAGCCATCCCCGGGGACAGGGGGCGGATGGCATTCAGTACTTC.

The V and J genes are TRBV18 and TRBJ2-3, with D unresolved. CDR3 length: 15 amino acids. Germline assignment: CDR1 KGHSH and CDR2 LQKENI. With 6 bases removed from V and 0 bases from J, the gap between germline ends came to 13 bases. The CDR3 spells CASSPRTTSTDTQYF. The CDR3 bases are TGTGCCAGCTCGCCGAGAACTACTAGCACAGATACGCAGTATTTT.

The J gene is TRBJ1-2, the V gene TRBV6-5, with TRBD1 as a possible D gene (6 bases). Germline-derived CDR1 and CDR2 are MNHEY and SVGAGI. This CDR3 has 15 residues. Trimming pared 0 bases from V and 4 bases from J, leaving 12 bases between. The CDR3 nucleotides read TGTGCCAGCAGTTACTCTCAACAGGGCGGCTATGGCTACACCTTC. It yields the protein CASSYSQQGGYGYTF.

A single count supports this clone. V and J are TRBV19 and TRBJ2-7, with 7 nucleotides matching TRBD1. CDR3 size: 11 residues. Germline lookup yields CDR1 LNHDA and CDR2 SQIVND (reference sequence). Trimming cost V 8 bases and J 11 bases; bases outside gene matches: 9. The chain's CDR3 is CASGKTGIKYF. The CDR3 DNA reads as TGTGCCAGTGGAAAGACAGGGATCAAGTACTTC. The complete variable domain, with remaining parts taken from reference TRBV19 and TRBJ2-7, reads DGGITQSPKYLFRKEGQNVTLSCEQNLNHDAMYWYRQDPGQGLRLIYYSQIVNDFQKGDIAEGYSVSREKKESFPLTVTSAQKNPTAFYLCASGKTGIKYFGPGTRLTVT.

This clone has at least ten counts. This chain connects TRBV11-3 to TRBJ2-7, with TRBD1 as a possible D gene (7 bases). The germline gives CDR1 SGHNT, CDR2 YENEEA. V was shortened by 1 base and J by 5 bases, with 15 bases between the two germline ends. CDR3 length: 15 amino acids. The CDR3 sequence is CASSLGSRGDNEQYF. The CDR3 DNA sequence: TGTGCCAGCAGCTTAGGGTCCAGGGGGGACAACGAGCAGTACTTC. Filled out from reference TRBV11-3 and TRBJ2-7, the complete variable domain reads EAGVVQSPRYKIIEKKQPVAFWCNPISGHNTLYWYLQNLGQGPELLIRYENEEAVDDSQLPKDRFSAERLKGVDSTLKIQPAELGDSAVYLCASSLGSRGDNEQYFGPGTRLTVT.

This CDR3 is CACRMGASGANVLTF. The CDR3 DNA reads as TGTGCCTGCCGGATGGGGGCTTCAGGGGCCAACGTCCTGACTTTC. J is TRBJ2-6 and V is TRBV30; TRBD1 is a possible D gene (6 bases). The CDR3 is made up of 15 amino acids. Germline V gene lookup returns CDR1 GTSNPN and CDR2 SVGIG (reference sequence). The V end was cut by 6 bases, the J end by 4 bases, with 16 bases between. Filled out from reference TRBV30 and TRBJ2-6, the complete variable domain reads SQTIHQWPATLVQPVGSPLSLECTVEGTSNPNLYWYRQAAGRGLQLLFYSVGIGQISSEVPQNLSASRPQDRQFILSSKKLLLSDSGFYLCACRMGASGANVLTFGAGSRLTVL.

The rearrangement links TRBV7-9 to TRBJ2-1; D gene uncertain. The germline gives CDR1 SEHNR, CDR2 FQNEAQ (reference sequence). Between the trimmed V and J ends, which lost 2 bases and 4 bases, there was a span of 12 bases. The CDR3 is 15 residues long. CDR3 nucleotide sequence: TGTGCCAGCAGCTTATTGGGTTCCCTTTACAATGAGCAGTTCTTC. Its translation is CASSLLGSLYNEQFF.